The source of this T cell receptor beta chain is a study of technical replicates of blood from several donors. CDR3 length: 16 amino acids. The germline V gene encodes CDR1 LGHNA and CDR2 YNFKEQ. Between the trimmed V and J ends, which lost 10 bases and 5 bases, there was a span of 26 bases. Data came from immunoSEQ multiplex PCR; TCRdb stores just in-frame clones and leaves some out. The top ten hold 0.3% to 0.5% of the sample, which has roughly 72,000 clones, 80% to 95% seen once. Sequenced material: T cells isolated from PBMCs. The TCR originated in a human donor in good health. The chain links TRBV4-2 to TRBJ2-5, with D possibly TRBD2 on 5 matching bases. CDR3 nucleotides: TGTGCCAACCGATTAACAAGTAGAGGGCACCCGGAGACCCAGTACTTC. This gives the protein CANRLTSRGHPETQYF.